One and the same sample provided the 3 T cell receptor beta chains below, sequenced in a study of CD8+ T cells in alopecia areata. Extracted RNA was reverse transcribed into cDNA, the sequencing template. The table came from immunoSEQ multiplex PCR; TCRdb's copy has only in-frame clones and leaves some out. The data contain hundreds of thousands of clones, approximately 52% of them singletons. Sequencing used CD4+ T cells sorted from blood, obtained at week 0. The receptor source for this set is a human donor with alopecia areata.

CDR3 DNA: TGCGCCAGCAGCTTGGGGGTGGGTGAAGCTTTCTTT. Translated: CASSLGVGEAFF. V and J are TRBV5-1 and TRBJ1-1, with D uncertain. The CDR3 sequence is 12 residues long. In germline, CDR1 is SGHRS, CDR2 YFSETQ. V lost 0 bases, J lost 7 bases, and 7 bases lay in between.

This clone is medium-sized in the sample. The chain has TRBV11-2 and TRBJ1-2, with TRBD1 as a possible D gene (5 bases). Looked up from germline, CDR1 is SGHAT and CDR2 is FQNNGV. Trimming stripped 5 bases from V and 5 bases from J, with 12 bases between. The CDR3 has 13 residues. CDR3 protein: CASSPQALYGYTF. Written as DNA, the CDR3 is TGTGCCAGCAGCCCACAGGCGCTGTATGGCTACACCTTC.

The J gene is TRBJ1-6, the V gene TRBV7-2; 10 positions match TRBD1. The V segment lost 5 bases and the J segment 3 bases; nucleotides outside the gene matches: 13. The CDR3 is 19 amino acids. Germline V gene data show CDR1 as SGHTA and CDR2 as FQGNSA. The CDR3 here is CASSPGMGTGEFYNSPLHF. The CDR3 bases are TGTGCCAGCAGCCCCGGGATGGGGACAGGGGAATTCTATAATTCACCCCTCCACTTT. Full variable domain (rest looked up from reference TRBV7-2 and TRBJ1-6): GAGVSQSPSNKVTEKGKDVELRCDPISGHTALYWYRQSLGQGLEFLIYFQGNSAPDKSGLPSDRFSAERTGGSVSTLTIQRTQQEDSAVYLCASSPGMGTGEFYNSPLHFGNGTRLTVT.